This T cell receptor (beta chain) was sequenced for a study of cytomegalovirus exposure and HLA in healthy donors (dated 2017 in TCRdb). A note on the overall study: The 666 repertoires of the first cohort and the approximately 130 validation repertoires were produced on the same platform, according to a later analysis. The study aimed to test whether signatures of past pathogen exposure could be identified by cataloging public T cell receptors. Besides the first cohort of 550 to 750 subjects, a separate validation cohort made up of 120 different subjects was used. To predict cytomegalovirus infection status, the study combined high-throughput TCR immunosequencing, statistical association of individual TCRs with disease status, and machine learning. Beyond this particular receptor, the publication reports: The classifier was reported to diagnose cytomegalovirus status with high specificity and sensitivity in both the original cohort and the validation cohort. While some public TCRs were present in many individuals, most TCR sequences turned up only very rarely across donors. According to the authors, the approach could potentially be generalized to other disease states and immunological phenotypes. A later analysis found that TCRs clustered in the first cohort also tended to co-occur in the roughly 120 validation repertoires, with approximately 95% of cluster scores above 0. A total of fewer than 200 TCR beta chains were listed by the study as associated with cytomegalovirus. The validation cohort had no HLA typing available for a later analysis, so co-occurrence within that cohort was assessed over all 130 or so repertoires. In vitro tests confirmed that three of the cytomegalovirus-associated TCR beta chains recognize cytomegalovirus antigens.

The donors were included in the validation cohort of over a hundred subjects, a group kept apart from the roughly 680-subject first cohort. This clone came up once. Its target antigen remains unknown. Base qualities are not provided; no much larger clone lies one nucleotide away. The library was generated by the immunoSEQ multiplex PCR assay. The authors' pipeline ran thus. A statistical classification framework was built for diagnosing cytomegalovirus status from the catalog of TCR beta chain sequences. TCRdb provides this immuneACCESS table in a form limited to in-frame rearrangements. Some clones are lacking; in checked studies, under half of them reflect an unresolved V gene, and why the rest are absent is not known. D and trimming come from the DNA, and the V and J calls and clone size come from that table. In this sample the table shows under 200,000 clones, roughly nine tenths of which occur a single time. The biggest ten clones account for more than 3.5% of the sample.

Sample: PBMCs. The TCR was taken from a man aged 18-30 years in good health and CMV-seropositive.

The nucleotide sequence reads as follows: TGTGCCAGCAGTTTATTGATCAGGGAAATTAAACTTGACTCTGGGGCCAACGTCCTGACTTTC. Its translation is CASSLLIREIKLDSGANVLTF. The sequence joins TRBV28 to TRBJ2-6; a weak D assignment points to TRBD1 (5 bases agree). According to the germline V gene, CDR1 reads MDHEN and CDR2 reads SYDVKM. From cysteine to phenylalanine, the CDR3 is 21 amino acids long. The sequence is cut down to CDR3 DNA, 63 bases in frame from base 1. V is shortened by 1 base, J by 0 bases, and the region joining them spans 22 bases. This CDR3, with the reference TRBV28 and TRBJ2-6 proteins standing in past its ends, gives the full variable domain DVKVTQSSRYLVKRTGEKVFLECVQDMDHENMFWYRQDPGLGLRLIYFSYDVKMKEKGDIPEGYSVSREKKERFSLILESASTNQTSMYLCASSLLIREIKLDSGANVLTFGAGSRLTVL.